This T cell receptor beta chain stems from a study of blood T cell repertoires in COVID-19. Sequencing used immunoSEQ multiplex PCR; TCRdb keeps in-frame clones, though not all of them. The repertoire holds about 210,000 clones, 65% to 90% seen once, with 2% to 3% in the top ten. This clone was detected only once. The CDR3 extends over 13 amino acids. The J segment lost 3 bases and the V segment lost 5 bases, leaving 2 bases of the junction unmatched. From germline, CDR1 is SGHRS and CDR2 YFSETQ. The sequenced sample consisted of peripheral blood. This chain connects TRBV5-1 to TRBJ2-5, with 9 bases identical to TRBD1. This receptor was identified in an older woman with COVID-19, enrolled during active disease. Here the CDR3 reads CASRWTGEETQYF. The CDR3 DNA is TGCGCCAGCAGATGGACAGGGGAAGAGACCCAGTACTTC. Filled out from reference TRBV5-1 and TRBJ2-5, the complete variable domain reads KAGVTQTPRYLIKTRGQQVTLSCSPISGHRSVSWYQQTPGQGLQFLFEYFSETQRNKGNFPGRFSGRQFSNSRSEMNVSTLELGDSALYLCASRWTGEETQYFGPGTRLLVL.